Below, one TCR beta chain is given with its context. Its antigen is undetermined. CDR1 and CDR2 from the germline V gene are SGHVS and FNYEAQ. The CDR3 is 15 residues long. V shed 1 base, J shed 10 bases, and the junction held 9 bases outside the gene matches. This specimen belongs to a study of beta chain features in type 1 diabetes. Regarding the study as a whole: Overrepresentation of cells with high TCR expression could result from cDNA sequencing.

Sequenced material consisted of expressed TCRB transcripts (all of the isolated RNA was reverse transcribed). Clones were read by immunoSEQ multiplex PCR, and TCRdb kept only the in-frame ones, dropping some. The table shows about 40,000 clones, with roughly 50% occurring only once. The genes are TRBV7-6 and TRBJ2-1, with TRBD2 matching 8 bases. Specimen: central memory CD4+ T cells from blood. The sequence was obtained from a woman between 18 and 29 years old in good health. The CDR3 DNA sequence: TGTGCCAGCAGCTTAGGACCGGGAGGGCCAGGCGAGCAGTTCTTC. Translation: CASSLGPGGPGEQFF.